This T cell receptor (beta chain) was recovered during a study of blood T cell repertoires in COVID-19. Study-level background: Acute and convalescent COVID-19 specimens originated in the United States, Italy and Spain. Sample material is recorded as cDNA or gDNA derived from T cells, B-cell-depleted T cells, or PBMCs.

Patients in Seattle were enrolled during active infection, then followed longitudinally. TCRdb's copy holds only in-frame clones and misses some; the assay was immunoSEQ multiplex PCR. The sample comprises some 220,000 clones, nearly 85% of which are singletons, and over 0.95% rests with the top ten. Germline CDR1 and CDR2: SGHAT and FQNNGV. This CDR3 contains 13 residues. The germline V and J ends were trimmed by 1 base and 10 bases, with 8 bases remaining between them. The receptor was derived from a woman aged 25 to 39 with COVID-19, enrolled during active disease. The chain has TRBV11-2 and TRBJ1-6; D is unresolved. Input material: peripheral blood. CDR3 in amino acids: CASSLAGESPLHF. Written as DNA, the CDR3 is TGTGCCAGCAGCTTAGCCGGGGAATCACCCCTCCACTTT.